This TCR beta chain comes out of a study of early T cells in non-severe SARS-CoV-2 infection. This clonotype was seen a few times. TCRdb independently ran MiXCR on the 5' RACE reads; one entry per CDR3 protein. The data contain 80,000 to 100,000 distinct CDR3 sequences, approximately 11% of them singletons. The CDR3 is made up of 14 amino acids. Per germline, CDR1 KGHDR and CDR2 SFDVKD. Trimming took off 4 bases at V and 6 bases at J, with 15 bases between the two ends. The receptor's source is an adult who was a healthcare worker with PCR-confirmed SARS-CoV-2 infection or an uninfected control (not recorded which). The V call is TRBV24-1, the J call TRBJ2-7, with D perhaps TRBD1 or TRBD2 (6 bases each). Specimen: whole blood, collected at baseline. The CDR3 nucleotides are TGTGCCACCAGTGAGCGGGACACGGAGGGCGAGCAGTACTTC. Amino acid sequence: CATSERDTEGEQYF.